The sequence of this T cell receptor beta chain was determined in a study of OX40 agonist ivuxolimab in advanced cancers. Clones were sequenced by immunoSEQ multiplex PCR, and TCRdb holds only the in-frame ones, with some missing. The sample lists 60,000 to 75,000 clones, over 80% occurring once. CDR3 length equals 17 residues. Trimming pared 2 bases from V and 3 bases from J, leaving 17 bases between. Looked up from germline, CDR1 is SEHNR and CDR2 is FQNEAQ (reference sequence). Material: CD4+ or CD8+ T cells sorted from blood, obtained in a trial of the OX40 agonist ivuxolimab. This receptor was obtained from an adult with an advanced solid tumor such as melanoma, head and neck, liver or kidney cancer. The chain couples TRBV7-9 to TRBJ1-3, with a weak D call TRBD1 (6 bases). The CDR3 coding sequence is TGTGCCAGCAGCTTACCAATGAACAGGGAGTATGGAAACACCATATATTTT. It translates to CASSLPMNREYGNTIYF.